This TCR beta chain was identified in a study of blood T cells in healthy people across ages. This clonotype was detected only a few times. Next came a second PCR, run for about 7 to 11 cycles, which used a sample-barcoded 5' primer along with a J-beta primer mix. MiXCR, applied by TCRdb to the 5' RACE reads, yields one record per CDR3 protein. The sample has hundreds of thousands of distinct CDR3 sequences, roughly 56% seen once; the top ten hold roughly 25%. The germline CDR1 and CDR2 sequences are LGHDT and YNNKEL (reference sequence). The V gene lost 3 bases and the J gene lost 4 bases, with 9 bases spanning the gap. This CDR3 has 13 residues.

Sequenced material: blood. This clonotype was sampled from a man between 35 and 55 years old in good health. This rearrangement joins TRBV3-1 to TRBJ1-2; D ambiguous. As DNA, the CDR3 is TGTGCCAGCAGCCAGGAGGGAGGCTATGGCTACACCTTC. It specifies CASSQEGGYGYTF.